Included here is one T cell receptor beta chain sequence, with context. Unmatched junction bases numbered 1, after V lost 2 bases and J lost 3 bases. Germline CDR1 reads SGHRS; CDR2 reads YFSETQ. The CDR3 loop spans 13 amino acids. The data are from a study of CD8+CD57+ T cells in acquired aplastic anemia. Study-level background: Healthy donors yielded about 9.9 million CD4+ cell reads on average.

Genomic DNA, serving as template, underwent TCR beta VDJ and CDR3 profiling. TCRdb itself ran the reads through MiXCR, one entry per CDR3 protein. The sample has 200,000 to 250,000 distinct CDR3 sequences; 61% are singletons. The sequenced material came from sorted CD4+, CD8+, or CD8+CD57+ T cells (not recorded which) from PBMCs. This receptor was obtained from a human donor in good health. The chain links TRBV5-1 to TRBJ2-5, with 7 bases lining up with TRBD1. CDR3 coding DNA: TGCGCCAGCAGCTTTACAGGGGAAGAGACCCAGTACTTC. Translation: CASSFTGEETQYF. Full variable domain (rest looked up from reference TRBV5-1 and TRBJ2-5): KAGVTQTPRYLIKTRGQQVTLSCSPISGHRSVSWYQQTPGQGLQFLFEYFSETQRNKGNFPGRFSGRQFSNSRSEMNVSTLELGDSALYLCASSFTGEETQYFGPGTRLLVL.